Shown below are 22 T cell receptor beta chains from a single sample sequenced in a study of CD8 T cells in Susac syndrome. Reverse transcription used roughly 0.5 to 1 ug RNA and random hexamers. Using its own MiXCR run on the immunoSEQ multiplex PCR reads, TCRdb lists one record per CDR3 protein. The profile covers 200,000 to 300,000 distinct CDR3 sequences, with less than 96% appearing a single time and approximately 0.094% taken by the ten largest. Sequences were obtained from CD4+ T cells from PBMCs. The receptors stem from a human donor with Susac syndrome.

The rearrangement joins TRBV13 to TRBJ1-1, with D unresolved. Deletions cut 1 base from V and 0 bases from J, with 6 bases between. The length of the CDR3 is 14 residues. The V gene's germline CDR1 is PRHDT and CDR2 FYEKMQ (reference sequence). CDR3 bases: TGTGCCAGCAGCTTAGCGAGTTTGAACACTGAAGCTTTCTTT. As protein: CASSLASLNTEAFF.

V and J are TRBV12-3 or TRBV12-4 and TRBJ2-1; D uncertain. V was trimmed by 1 base and J by 12 bases, leaving 10 bases between them. This CDR3 is built from 12 residues. CDR3 amino acids: CASSLVVAPQFF. In DNA, the CDR3 is TGTGCCAGCAGTTTAGTGGTAGCCCCGCAGTTCTTC.

The J gene is TRBJ2-5, the V gene TRBV20-1; 9 nucleotides agree with TRBD1. The ends lost 6 bases at V and 5 bases at J; junction bases unmatched: 7. The CDR3 length is 13 residues. CDR1 is DFQATT, CDR2 SNEGSKA, per germline (reference sequence). DNA of the CDR3: TGCAGTGCAACCGGGACAGGGATGGAGACCCAGTACTTC. It yields the protein CSATGTGMETQYF.

This rearrangement joins TRBV27 to TRBJ2-1, with 10 positions matching TRBD1. Germline assignment: CDR1 MNHEY and CDR2 SMNVEV (reference sequence). The CDR3 runs 14 residues. V lost 5 bases and J lost 8; bases outside the gene matches: 6. Here the CDR3 DNA reads TGTGCCAGCAGTCTGGGGACAGGGGTGCATGAGCAGTTCTTC. Protein product: CASSLGTGVHEQFF.

The CDR3 region has the DNA TGTGCCAGCAGCAGACTAGCGGGCCATCACAATGAGCAGTTCTTC. Its translation is CASSRLAGHHNEQFF. The chain carries TRBV28 and TRBJ2-1; TRBD2 agrees at 10 bases. The V gene end was trimmed by 6 bases and the J gene end by 5 bases; junction bases not matched to a gene: 7. In germline, CDR1 is MDHEN, CDR2 SYDVKM. The CDR3 extends over 15 amino acids.

The V call is TRBV29-1, the J call TRBJ1-3; D unclear. From germline, CDR1 is SQVTM and CDR2 ANQGSEA. The V and J ends lost 5 bases and 0 bases respectively, with 5 bases between them. The CDR3 has 12 residues. The CDR3 loop is CSVRDSGNTIYF. DNA of the CDR3: TGCAGCGTTAGGGACTCTGGAAACACCATATATTTT. The full variable domain, its missing parts supplied by reference TRBV29-1 and TRBJ1-3, is SAVISQKPSRDICQRGTSLTIQCQVDSQVTMMFWYRQQPGQSLTLIATANQGSEATYESGFVIDKFPISRPNLTFSTLTVSNMSPEDSSIYLCSVRDSGNTIYFGEGSWLTVV.

This sequence joins TRBV6-4 and TRBJ2-3; 10 nucleotides agree with TRBD2. The trim removed 5 bases at V and 2 bases at J, leaving 4 bases unmatched. This CDR3 has 15 residues. CDR1 MRHNA and CDR2 SNTAGT come from the germline V gene. The DNA for the CDR3 is TGTGCCAGCAGTCGGACTAGCGGAATCACAGATACGCAGTATTTT. Translation: CASSRTSGITDTQYF.

Only one count was recorded for this clonotype. This rearrangement joins TRBV19 to TRBJ2-3; TRBD1 matches at 7 bases. This CDR3 region has 14 residues. V lost 10 bases to trimming and J lost 3 bases; unmatched junction nucleotides: 10. CDR1 is LNHDA, CDR2 SQIVND, per germline (reference sequence). The chain's CDR3 is CATRDSLFTDTQYF. The CDR3 DNA sequence: TGTGCCACCCGGGACAGTCTTTTTACAGATACGCAGTATTTT. Based on the CDR3 plus reference TRBV19 and TRBJ2-3, the full variable domain is DGGITQSPKYLFRKEGQNVTLSCEQNLNHDAMYWYRQDPGQGLRLIYYSQIVNDFQKGDIAEGYSVSREKKESFPLTVTSAQKNPTAFYLCATRDSLFTDTQYFGPGTRLTVL.

V and J are TRBV2 and TRBJ1-2; a possible D gene is TRBD1 (6 bases). Germline-derived CDR1 and CDR2 are SNHLY and FYNNEI. The CDR3 has 14 amino acids. V dropped 9 bases and J dropped 4 bases, with 18 bases sitting between them. CDR3: CASGGLSQIYGYTF. The CDR3 region has the DNA TGTGCCAGTGGGGGCCTCAGTCAGATCTATGGCTACACCTTC.

V and J are TRBV4-1 and TRBJ1-1; tentatively, D is TRBD1 (5 bases). Germline CDR1 and CDR2: MGHRA and YSYEKL. The CDR3 length is 13 residues. Trimming removed 4 bases at V and 3 bases at J, with 9 bases between. CDR3 region: CASSRGADTEAFF. CDR3 sequence (DNA): TGCGCCAGCAGCCGAGGGGCCGACACTGAAGCTTTCTTT.

V usage is TRBV30 and J usage is TRBJ2-1; D gene ambiguous. Germline lookup yields CDR1 GTSNPN and CDR2 SVGIG (reference sequence). The V gene lost 3 bases and the J gene lost 2 bases, with 11 bases spanning the gap. The CDR3 has 14 amino acids. The CDR3 spells CAWSPITPYNEQFF. The CDR3, as DNA: TGTGCCTGGAGCCCAATTACCCCCTACAATGAGCAGTTCTTC.

The V and J genes are TRBV29-1 and TRBJ2-5, with 8 bases matching TRBD2. The CDR3 is 15 amino acids. The trim removed 6 bases at V and 2 bases at J, leaving 11 bases unmatched. Germline V CDR1 and CDR2: SQVTM, ANQGSEA. The CDR3 loop is CSVSPRGGPQETQYF. The CDR3 nucleotides are TGCAGCGTCAGTCCCCGGGGGGGGCCTCAAGAGACCCAGTACTTC.

The chain uses TRBV12-3 or TRBV12-4 and TRBJ1-5, with 8 bases matching TRBD1. Unmatched junction bases numbered 7, after V lost 3 bases and J lost 9 bases. The CDR3 totals 14 residues. CDR3 bases: TGTGCCAGCAGTTTCGACAGGGGAAGATGGCCCCAGCATTTT. This encodes CASSFDRGRWPQHF.

This sequence joins TRBV6-1 and TRBJ1-2; tentatively, D is TRBD1 (5 bases). The CDR3 is 16 residues long. The germline gives CDR1 MNHNS, CDR2 SASEGT. Deletions cut 11 bases from V and 2 bases from J, with 24 bases between. CDR3 DNA: TGTGCCTCTGCCTGGGACGGGCAGAGATCCAACTATGGCTACACCTTC. Translating it yields CASAWDGQRSNYGYTF.

This chain connects TRBV7-2 to TRBJ2-3; 7 nucleotides match TRBD2. This CDR3 region has 15 residues. Germline V CDR1 and CDR2: SGHTA, FQGNSA. V lost 2 bases to trimming and J lost 4 bases; unmatched junction nucleotides: 6. CDR3 DNA sequence: TGTGCCAGCAGCTTACTCGGCGGGAGATCAGATACGCAGTATTTT. It encodes CASSLLGGRSDTQYF.

This clonotype was seen just once. The rearrangement uses TRBV7-8 and TRBJ1-1; 8 bases fit TRBD1. There are 17 residues in the CDR3. Per the germline V gene, CDR1 is SGHVS and CDR2 is FQNEAQ. V trimming: 5 bases; J trimming: 3 bases; junction bases outside the gene matches: 14. Here the CDR3 reads CASSATPGGRRYTEAFF. CDR3 coding DNA: TGTGCCAGCAGCGCAACGCCAGGGGGCCGGAGGTACACTGAAGCTTTCTTT.

V and J are TRBV4-1 and TRBJ2-5, with D maybe TRBD1 (6 bases). The CDR3 runs 14 residues. Germline V gene sequence: CDR1 MGHRA, CDR2 YSYEKL. Trimming pared 2 bases from V and 9 bases from J, leaving 16 bases between. In DNA, the CDR3 is TGCGCCAGCAGCCAAATAGTACAGGGTCTGGCCCAGTACTTC. Protein: CASSQIVQGLAQYF.

The gene calls are TRBV28 and TRBJ1-1, with a possible D match to TRBD1 (5 bases). The germline V gene has CDR1 MDHEN and CDR2 SYDVKM. The CDR3 has 13 amino acids. With 3 bases removed from V and 6 bases from J, the gap between germline ends came to 11 bases. CDR3 sequence reads: CASSFGRQPEAFF. The DNA for the CDR3 is TGTGCCAGCAGTTTCGGCCGACAGCCTGAAGCTTTCTTT.

The genes are TRBV12-3 or TRBV12-4 and TRBJ2-3; D might be TRBD1 (6 bases). The CDR3 is made up of 16 amino acids. The V gene lost 2 bases and the J gene lost 1 base, with 13 bases spanning the gap. In nucleotides, the CDR3 is TGTGCCAGCAGTTTAACTGGGGGCCGCGGCACAGATACGCAGTATTTT. It is translated as CASSLTGGRGTDTQYF.

The chain joins TRBV23-1 to TRBJ2-2, with TRBD2 as a possible D gene (5 bases). TRBV23-1 is an ORF, and what it does is uncertain. The CDR3 runs to 15 residues. V dropped 6 bases and J dropped 2 bases, with 13 bases sitting between them. The CDR3 DNA follows: TGCGCCAGCAGGGTCGGAGGTGAAAACACCGGGGAGCTGTTTTTT. Translation: CASRVGGENTGELFF.

This clonotype was seen just once. This chain connects TRBV28 to TRBJ1-2; tentative D call: TRBD1 (6 bases). V lost 6 bases and J lost 8, with 16 bases in between. The CDR3 has 13 amino acids. Germline values: CDR1 MDHEN, CDR2 SYDVKM. The CDR3 region is CASRLQGRGGYTF. CDR3 in DNA: TGTGCCAGCAGACTACAGGGTCGGGGCGGCTACACCTTC.

The gene calls are TRBV4-1 and TRBJ2-1; a weak D match, TRBD2 (5 bases). The CDR3 covers 17 residues. Germline CDR1 is MGHRA and CDR2 is YSYEKL. The germline V and J ends were trimmed by 4 bases and 5 bases, with 21 bases remaining between them. The CDR3 DNA sequence: TGCGCCAGCAGCCCATTGTCCTTTCCGAGGGTAGACAATGAGCAGTTCTTC. As protein: CASSPLSFPRVDNEQFF.